The rows below give T cell receptor beta chains drawn from one sample of a study of blood T cell repertoires in COVID-19. Sequencing used immunoSEQ multiplex PCR; TCRdb keeps in-frame clones, though not all of them. The sample has fewer than 250,000 clones; 80% to 90% are singletons. Material for sequencing was peripheral blood. All receptors derive from a man aged 50 or older with active or convalescent COVID-19. Both conserved end residues are part of each CDR3. Each record gives: D gene, J gene, V gene, clone size, CDR3 protein, CDR3 DNA. The D gene is left open where the match is weak. The listing skips clone size in some rows; elsewhere it reads once, few, many or a size class.

>.|TRBJ2-5|TRBV19|once
CASSNTGSRLTQYF
TGTGCCAGTAGTAATACAGGCTCCCGGTTGACCCAGTACTTC
>.|TRBJ1-4|TRBV5-1|once
CASSQDGQTNEKLFF
TGCGCCAGCAGCCAGGACGGACAAACTAATGAAAAACTGTTTTTT
>.|TRBJ2-7|TRBV30|.
CAWSVAIFRRLAKSSYEQYF
TGTGCCTGGAGTGTGGCGATCTTCCGTAGGCTAGCGAAGAGCTCCTACGAGCAGTACTTC
>.|TRBJ2-2|TRBV5-6|few
CASSLYASGVTGELFF
TGTGCCAGCAGCTTGTATGCAAGCGGAGTTACCGGGGAGCTGTTTTTT
>TRBD1|TRBJ1-4|TRBV6-6|few
CASSLTTGGKSDEKLFF
TGTGCCAGCAGTCTTACGACAGGGGGAAAATCTGATGAAAAACTGTTTTTT
>TRBD2|TRBJ2-1|TRBV19|.
CASSIGASGTEQFF
TGTGCCAGTAGTATAGGGGCTAGCGGGACGGAGCAGTTCTTC
>.|TRBJ1-5|TRBV6-2/TRBV6-3|.
CASSYAGEGNQPQHF
TGTGCCAGCAGTTACGCCGGGGAGGGCAATCAGCCCCAGCATTTT
>.|TRBJ1-1|TRBV5-1|.
CASSLSDSDGDTEAFF
TGCGCCAGCAGCCTTTCGGACTCCGACGGGGACACTGAAGCTTTCTTT
>.|TRBJ1-5|TRBV10-3|few
CAISESYGGASSNQPQHF
TGTGCCATCAGTGAGTCGTACGGGGGGGCCTCGAGCAATCAGCCCCAGCATTTT
>TRBD2|TRBJ2-3|TRBV4-1|.
CASSQEASGSGTQYF
TGCGCCAGCAGCCAAGAAGCTAGCGGGAGTGGTACGCAGTATTTT
>TRBD2|TRBJ2-3|TRBV5-4|.
CASSPQLAGEDTQYF
TGTGCCAGCAGCCCCCAACTAGCGGGAGAAGATACGCAGTATTTT
>.|TRBJ1-2|TRBV28|.
CASSLSGFGGYTF
TGTGCCAGCAGTTTATCAGGGTTCGGTGGCTACACCTTC
>.|TRBJ1-5|TRBV7-8|.
CASSHGRDQPQHF
TGTGCCAGCAGCCATGGGCGGGATCAGCCCCAGCATTTT
>TRBD1|TRBJ1-5|TRBV30|once
CAWSDTGGPQPQHF
TGTGCCTGGAGTGACACAGGGGGCCCTCAGCCCCAGCATTTT
>.|TRBJ2-2|TRBV15|.
CATSRDGGLAGELFF
TGTGCCACCAGCAGAGATGGGGGGTTGGCCGGGGAGCTGTTTTTT
>TRBD1|TRBJ2-1|TRBV11-3|.
CASSSKTGQGNNEQFF
TGTGCCAGCAGCTCAAAGACTGGACAGGGAAACAATGAGCAGTTCTTC
>TRBD1|TRBJ1-6|TRBV19|.
CASSIGQGSSYNSPLHF
TGTGCCAGTAGTATAGGACAGGGTTCATCCTATAATTCACCCCTCCACTTT
>.|TRBJ1-1|TRBV4-3|.
CASSRTGTEAFF
TGCGCCAGCAGCCGTACAGGGACTGAAGCTTTCTTT
>TRBD2|TRBJ2-3|TRBV19|once
CASSPGLAIRTDTQYF
TGTGCCAGTAGTCCCGGACTAGCGATTCGCACAGATACGCAGTATTTT
>.|TRBJ2-3|TRBV7-3|.
CASSPSTDTQYF
TGTGCCAGCAGCCCGAGCACAGATACGCAGTATTTT
>TRBD2|TRBJ2-1|TRBV6-2/TRBV6-3|.
CASSYPAGGPYNEQFF
TGTGCCAGCAGTTACCCTGCGGGAGGGCCTTACAATGAGCAGTTCTTC
>.|TRBJ2-2|TRBV9|.
CASSVVLGSGPGELFF
TGTGCCAGCAGCGTAGTCCTAGGCTCGGGTCCCGGGGAGCTGTTTTTT
>.|TRBJ2-1|TRBV9|.
CASSVEGVMTGSTRRYNEQFF
TGTGCCAGCAGCGTAGAGGGGGTGATGACGGGGTCGACCAGGCGGTACAATGAGCAGTTCTTC
>TRBD2|TRBJ2-1|TRBV6-5|.
CASSQWTSGSNEQFF
TGTGCCAGCAGCCAGTGGACTAGCGGGAGCAATGAGCAGTTCTTC
>TRBD1|TRBJ2-1|TRBV6-5|.
CASARLGQVDNEQFF
TGTGCCAGCGCCCGTCTTGGACAGGTGGACAATGAGCAGTTCTTC
>TRBD2|TRBJ2-7|TRBV4-1|.
CASSQVGWERESYEQYF
TGCGCCAGCAGCCAAGTGGGGTGGGAGCGGGAGTCTTACGAGCAGTACTTC
>.|TRBJ1-1|TRBV6-5|.
CASSTPRPRGTEAFF
TGTGCCAGCAGCACCCCAAGGCCGCGGGGCACTGAAGCTTTCTTT
>TRBD1|TRBJ2-5|TRBV24-1|.
CATSDPGQGETQYF
TGTGCCACCAGTGACCCGGGACAGGGAGAGACCCAGTACTTC
>.|TRBJ1-2|TRBV7-9|few
CASSLQGNYGYTF
TGTGCCAGCAGCTTACAGGGGAACTATGGCTACACCTTC
>.|TRBJ1-2|TRBV30|.
CAWSVGDSYYGYTF
TGTGCCTGGAGTGTTGGGGACTCCTACTATGGCTACACCTTC
>.|TRBJ2-7|TRBV18|.
CASSQWTADDEQYF
TGTGCCAGCTCACAATGGACAGCGGACGACGAGCAGTACTTC
>TRBD1|TRBJ1-5|TRBV19|few
CASSAGQGKSNQPQHF
TGTGCCAGTAGTGCCGGACAGGGTAAAAGCAATCAGCCCCAGCATTTT
>TRBD1|TRBJ1-1|TRBV27|once
CASSFRAGGSTEAFF
TGTGCCAGCAGTTTCCGGGCAGGGGGAAGTACTGAAGCTTTCTTT
>TRBD1|TRBJ1-1|TRBV19|few
CASSSRDRAFF
TGTGCCAGTAGTTCCCGGGACAGAGCTTTCTTT
>TRBD1|TRBJ1-2|TRBV4-3|.
CASSPSGQANYGYTF
TGCGCCAGCAGCCCATCGGGACAGGCGAACTATGGCTACACCTTC
>TRBD1|TRBJ1-4|TRBV7-8|.
CASSLMGGTGGEKLFF
TGTGCCAGCAGCTTAATGGGAGGGACAGGGGGTGAAAAACTGTTTTTT
>TRBD2|TRBJ2-7|TRBV9|.
CASSVGTSGRNEQYF
TGTGCCAGCAGCGTAGGCACTAGCGGGAGGAACGAGCAGTACTTC
>TRBD1|TRBJ1-3|TRBV5-1|few
CASSIATGASGNTIYF
TGCGCCAGCAGCATCGCTACAGGGGCCTCTGGAAACACCATATATTTT
>TRBD1|TRBJ1-3|TRBV7-9|.
CASSFGTGQGNTIYF
TGTGCCAGCAGCTTCGGGACAGGGCAAGGAAACACCATATATTTT
>.|TRBJ1-6|TRBV2|.
CASSEGTSNSPLHF
TGTGCCAGCAGTGAAGGGACAAGTAATTCACCCCTCCACTTT
>TRBD2|TRBJ2-3|TRBV28|once
CASSFTSGGARDTQYF
TGTGCCAGCAGTTTTACTAGCGGGGGGGCCAGAGATACGCAGTATTTT
>TRBD1|TRBJ1-5|TRBV12-3/TRBV12-4|.
CASSGTGNQPQHF
TGTGCCAGCTCCGGGACAGGCAATCAGCCCCAGCATTTT
>.|TRBJ2-1|TRBV5-1|.
CASSFLSSSYNEQFF
TGCGCCAGCAGCTTTCTCTCGAGCTCCTACAATGAGCAGTTCTTC
>TRBD2|TRBJ2-3|TRBV30|.
CAWRTSGMGTDTQYF
TGTGCCTGGAGGACTAGCGGGATGGGCACAGATACGCAGTATTTT
>TRBD1|TRBJ2-1|TRBV2|.
CASSEQGSGDEQFF
TGTGCCAGCAGCGAACAGGGGTCGGGCGATGAGCAGTTCTTC
>.|TRBJ1-1|TRBV12-3/TRBV12-4|.
CASTPVTEAFF
TGTGCCAGCACACCAGTAACTGAAGCTTTCTTT
>TRBD2|TRBJ2-4|TRBV19|.
CASSPRLAGALNIQYF
TGTGCCAGTAGTCCCAGACTAGCGGGGGCCTTAAACATTCAGTACTTC
>TRBD1|TRBJ1-3|TRBV11-2|.
CASSLVQGTGNTIYF
TGTGCCAGCAGCTTAGTACAGGGGACTGGAAACACCATATATTTT
>TRBD2|TRBJ2-1|TRBV11-2|.
CASSRTSGGSYNEQFF
TGTGCCAGCAGCAGGACTAGCGGGGGGAGCTACAATGAGCAGTTCTTC
>.|TRBJ1-3|TRBV5-5|.
CASSLEGDYSGNTIYF
TGTGCCAGCAGCTTGGAAGGGGACTACTCTGGAAACACCATATATTTT
>TRBD1|TRBJ2-2|TRBV24-1|.
CATSDPGQGAGELFF
TGTGCCACCAGTGATCCGGGACAGGGGGCCGGGGAGCTGTTTTTT
>.|TRBJ2-1|TRBV7-9|.
CASSFTQGNDEQFF
TGTGCCAGCAGCTTTACACAGGGTAACGATGAGCAGTTCTTC
>TRBD1|TRBJ1-4|TRBV9|.
CASSTRDSINEKLFF
TGTGCCAGCAGCACCCGGGACAGCATAAATGAAAAACTGTTTTTT
>.|TRBJ1-5|TRBV5-8|.
CASSIPNQGYQPQHF
TGTGCCAGCAGCATCCCCAACCAGGGTTATCAGCCCCAGCATTTT
>TRBD2|TRBJ2-1|TRBV4-1|once
CASSRTPLTSGAYNEQFF
TGCGCCAGCAGCCGCACCCCTTTGACTAGCGGGGCCTACAATGAGCAGTTCTTC